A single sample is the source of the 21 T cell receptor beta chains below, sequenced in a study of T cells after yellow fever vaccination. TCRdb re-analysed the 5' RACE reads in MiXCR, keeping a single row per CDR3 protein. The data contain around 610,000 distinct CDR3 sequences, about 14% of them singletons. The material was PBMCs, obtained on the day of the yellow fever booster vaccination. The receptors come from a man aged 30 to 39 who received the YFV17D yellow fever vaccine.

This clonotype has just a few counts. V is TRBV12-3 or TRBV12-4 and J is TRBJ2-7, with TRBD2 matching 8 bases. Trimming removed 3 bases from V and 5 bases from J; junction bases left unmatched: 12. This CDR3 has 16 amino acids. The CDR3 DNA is TGTGCCAGCAGTTTGTTTGGCGGGAGGCCGGATCACGAGCAGTACTTC. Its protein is CASSLFGGRPDHEQYF.

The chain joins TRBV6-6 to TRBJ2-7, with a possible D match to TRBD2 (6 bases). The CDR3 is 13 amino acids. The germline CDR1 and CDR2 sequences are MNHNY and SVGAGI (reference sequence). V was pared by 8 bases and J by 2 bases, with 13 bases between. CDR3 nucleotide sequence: TGTGCCAGCCACCCTAGCGAACCCTACGAGCAGTACTTC. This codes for CASHPSEPYEQYF.

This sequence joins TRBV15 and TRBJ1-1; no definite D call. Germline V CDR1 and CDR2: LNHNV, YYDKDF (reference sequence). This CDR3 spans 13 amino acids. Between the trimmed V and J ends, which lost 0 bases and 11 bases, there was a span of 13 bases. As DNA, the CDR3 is TGTGCCACCAGCAGAGATCCCGGGTTACAGGCTTTCTTT. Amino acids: CATSRDPGLQAFF. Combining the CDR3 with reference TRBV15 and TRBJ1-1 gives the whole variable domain DAMVIQNPRYQVTQFGKPVTLSCSQTLNHNVMYWYQQKSSQAPKLLFHYYDKDFNNEADTPDNFQSRRPNTSFCFLDIRSPGLGDTAMYLCATSRDPGLQAFFGQGTRLTVV.

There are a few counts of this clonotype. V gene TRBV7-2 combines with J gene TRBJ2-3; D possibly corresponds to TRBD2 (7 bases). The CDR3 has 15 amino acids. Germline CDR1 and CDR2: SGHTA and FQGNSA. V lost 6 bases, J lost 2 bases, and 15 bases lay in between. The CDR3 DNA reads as TGTGCCAGCAGGGGGGGGCGGGCTCTCACAGATACGCAGTATTTT. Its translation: CASRGGRALTDTQYF.

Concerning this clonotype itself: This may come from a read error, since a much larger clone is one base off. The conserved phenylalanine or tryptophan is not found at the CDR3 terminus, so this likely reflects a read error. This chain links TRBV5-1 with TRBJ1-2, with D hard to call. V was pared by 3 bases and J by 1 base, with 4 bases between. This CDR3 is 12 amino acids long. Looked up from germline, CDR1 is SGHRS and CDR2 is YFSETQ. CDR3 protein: CASSSLNYGYTS. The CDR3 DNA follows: TGCGCCAGCAGCTCGCTTAACTATGGCTACACCTCC.

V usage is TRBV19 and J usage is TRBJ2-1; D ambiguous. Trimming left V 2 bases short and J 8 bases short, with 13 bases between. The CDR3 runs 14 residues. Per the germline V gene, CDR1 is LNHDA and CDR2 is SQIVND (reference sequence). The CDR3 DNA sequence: TGTGCCAGTAGTATACGGGCCAACGGCGATGAGCAGTTCTTC. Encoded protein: CASSIRANGDEQFF.

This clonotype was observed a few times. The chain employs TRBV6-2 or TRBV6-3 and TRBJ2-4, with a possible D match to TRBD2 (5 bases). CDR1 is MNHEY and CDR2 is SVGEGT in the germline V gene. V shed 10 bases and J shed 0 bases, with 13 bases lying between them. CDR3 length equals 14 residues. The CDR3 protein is CATRRPVAKNIQYF. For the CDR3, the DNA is TGTGCCACCCGGAGGCCCGTAGCCAAAAACATTCAGTACTTC.

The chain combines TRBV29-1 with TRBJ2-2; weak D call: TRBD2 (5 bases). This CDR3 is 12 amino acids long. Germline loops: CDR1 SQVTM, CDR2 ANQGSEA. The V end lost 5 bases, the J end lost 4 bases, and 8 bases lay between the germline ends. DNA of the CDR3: TGCAGCGTTAGCGGCCTCACCGGGGAGCTGTTTTTT. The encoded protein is CSVSGLTGELFF.

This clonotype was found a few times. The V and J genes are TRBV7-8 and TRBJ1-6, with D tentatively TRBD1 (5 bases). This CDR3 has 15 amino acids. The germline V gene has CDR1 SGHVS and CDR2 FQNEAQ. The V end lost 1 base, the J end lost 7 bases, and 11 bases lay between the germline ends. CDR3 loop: CASSLVTGENSPLHF. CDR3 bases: TGTGCCAGCAGCTTAGTTACGGGGGAGAATTCACCCCTCCACTTT.

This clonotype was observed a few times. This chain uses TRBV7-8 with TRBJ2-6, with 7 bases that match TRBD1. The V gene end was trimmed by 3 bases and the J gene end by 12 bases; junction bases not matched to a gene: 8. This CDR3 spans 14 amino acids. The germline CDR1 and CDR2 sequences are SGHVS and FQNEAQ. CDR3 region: CASSLLTGNSVLTF. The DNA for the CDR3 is TGTGCCAGCAGCTTGCTGACAGGGAACAGCGTCCTGACTTTC.

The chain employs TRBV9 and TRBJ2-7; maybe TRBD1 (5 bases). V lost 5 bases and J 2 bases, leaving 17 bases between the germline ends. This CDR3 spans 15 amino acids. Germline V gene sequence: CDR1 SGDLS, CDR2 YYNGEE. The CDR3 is CASSRDGANAYEQYF. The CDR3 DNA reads TGTGCCAGCAGTCGCGATGGGGCTAACGCCTACGAGCAGTACTTC.

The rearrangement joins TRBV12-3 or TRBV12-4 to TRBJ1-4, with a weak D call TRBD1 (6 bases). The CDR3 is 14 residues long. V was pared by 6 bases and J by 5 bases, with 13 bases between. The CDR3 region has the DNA TGTGCCAGCAGGCCGGACAGCCACAATGAAAAACTGTTTTTT. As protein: CASRPDSHNEKLFF.

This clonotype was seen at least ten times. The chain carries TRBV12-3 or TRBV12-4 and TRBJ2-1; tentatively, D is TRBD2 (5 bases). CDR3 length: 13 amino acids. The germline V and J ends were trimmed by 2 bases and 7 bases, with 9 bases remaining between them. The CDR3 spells CASSLTADNEQFF. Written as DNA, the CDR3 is TGTGCCAGCAGTTTAACAGCGGATAATGAGCAGTTCTTC.

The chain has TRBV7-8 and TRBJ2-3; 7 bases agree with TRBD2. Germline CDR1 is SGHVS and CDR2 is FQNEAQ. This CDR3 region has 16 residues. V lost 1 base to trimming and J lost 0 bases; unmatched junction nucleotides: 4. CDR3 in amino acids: CASSLGAGASTDTQYF. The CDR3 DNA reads TGTGCCAGCAGCTTAGGGGCGGGAGCAAGCACAGATACGCAGTATTTT.

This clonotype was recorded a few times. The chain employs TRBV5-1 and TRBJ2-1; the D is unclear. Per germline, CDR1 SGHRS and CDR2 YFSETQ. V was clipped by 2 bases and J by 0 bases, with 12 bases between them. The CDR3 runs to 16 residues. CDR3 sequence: CASSLGPPSSYNEQFF. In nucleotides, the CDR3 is TGCGCCAGCAGCTTAGGACCGCCCAGCTCCTACAATGAGCAGTTCTTC.

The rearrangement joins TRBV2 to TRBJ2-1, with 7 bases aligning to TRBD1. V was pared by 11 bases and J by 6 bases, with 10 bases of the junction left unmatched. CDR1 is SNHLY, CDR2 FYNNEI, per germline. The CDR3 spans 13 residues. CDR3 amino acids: CASLLDRVNEQFF. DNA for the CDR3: TGTGCCTCCCTACTAGACAGGGTCAATGAGCAGTTCTTC.

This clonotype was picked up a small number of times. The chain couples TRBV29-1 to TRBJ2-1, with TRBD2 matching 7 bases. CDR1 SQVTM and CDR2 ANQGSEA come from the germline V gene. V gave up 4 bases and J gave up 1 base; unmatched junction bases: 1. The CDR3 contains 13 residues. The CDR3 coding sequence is TGCAGCGTTGCAGCGGGGTCCTACAATGAGCAGTTCTTC. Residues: CSVAAGSYNEQFF.

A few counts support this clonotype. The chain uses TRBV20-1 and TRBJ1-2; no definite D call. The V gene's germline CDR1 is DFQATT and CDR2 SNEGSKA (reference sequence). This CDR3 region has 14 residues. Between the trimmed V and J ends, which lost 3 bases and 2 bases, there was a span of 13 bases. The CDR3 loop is CSASVQTRNYGYTF. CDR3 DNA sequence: TGCAGTGCTAGCGTCCAGACCCGAAACTATGGCTACACCTTC.

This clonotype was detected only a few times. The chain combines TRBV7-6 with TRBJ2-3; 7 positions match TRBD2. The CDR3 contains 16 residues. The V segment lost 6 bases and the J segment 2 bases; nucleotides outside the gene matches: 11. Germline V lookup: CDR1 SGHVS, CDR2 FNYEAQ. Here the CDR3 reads CASRPRDYYNTDTQYF. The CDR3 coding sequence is TGTGCCAGCAGACCTAGGGACTATTACAACACAGATACGCAGTATTTT.

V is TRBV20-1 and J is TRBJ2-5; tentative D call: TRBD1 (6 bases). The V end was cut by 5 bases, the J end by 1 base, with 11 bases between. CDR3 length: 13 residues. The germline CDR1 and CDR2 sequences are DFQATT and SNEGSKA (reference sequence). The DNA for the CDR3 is TGCAGTGCTGTGCAGGGGTTCCAAGAGACCCAGTACTTC. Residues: CSAVQGFQETQYF.

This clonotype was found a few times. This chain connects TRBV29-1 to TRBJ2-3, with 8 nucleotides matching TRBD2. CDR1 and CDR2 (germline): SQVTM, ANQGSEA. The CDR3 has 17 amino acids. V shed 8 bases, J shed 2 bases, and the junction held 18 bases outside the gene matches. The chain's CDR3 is CSSLTVGRGENTDTQYF. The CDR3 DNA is TGCAGCTCCTTGACTGTGGGGCGGGGGGAAAACACAGATACGCAGTATTTT.